The 30 T cell receptor beta chains in this list originate from one sample, sequenced in a study of CD8 T cells in Susac syndrome. RNA in amounts of roughly 0.5 to 1 ug was reverse transcribed with random hexamers. One entry per CDR3 protein results from TCRdb running MiXCR on the immunoSEQ multiplex PCR reads. The data show roughly 300,000 distinct CDR3 sequences, around 83% seen once. What was sequenced was CD8+ T cells from PBMCs. The receptors here all came from a human donor with multiple sclerosis.

This clonotype was detected a few times. This chain uses TRBV10-3 with TRBJ2-3; possibly TRBD2 for D (6 bases). V was cut by 10 bases and J by 4 bases, with 15 bases left in between. The CDR3 loop spans 13 amino acids. Germline V CDR1 and CDR2: ENHRY, SYGVKD. CDR3 amino acids: CATGRGGADTQYF. The CDR3 nucleotides read TGTGCCACAGGACGTGGCGGGGCAGATACGCAGTATTTT.

This sequence joins TRBV27 and TRBJ2-7; weak D call: TRBD2 (5 bases). This CDR3 is built from 16 residues. The germline V gene encodes CDR1 MNHEY and CDR2 SMNVEV (reference sequence). The ends were cut back, 6 bases at V and 4 bases at J, with 22 bases in the middle. The CDR3 DNA reads as TGTGCCAGCAGCTACGGGAAGTCCGGGCGGTTTTACGAGCAGTACTTC. This codes for CASSYGKSGRFYEQYF.

The rearrangement links TRBV4-1 to TRBJ2-3; 13 nucleotides match TRBD2. Germline V CDR1 and CDR2: MGHRA, YSYEKL. CDR3 length: 20 residues. With 5 bases clipped from V and 0 bases from J, the junction kept 14 bases outside the gene matches. CDR3 protein: CASSSRLAGGPRTSTDTQYF. The CDR3 DNA sequence: TGCGCCAGCAGCAGCAGACTAGCGGGAGGCCCTAGAACTAGCACAGATACGCAGTATTTT.

The V and J genes are TRBV7-2 and TRBJ1-1; TRBD1 aligns across 7 bases. CDR1 is SGHTA, CDR2 FQGNSA, per germline. The V segment lost 2 bases and the J segment 3 bases; nucleotides outside the gene matches: 9. CDR3 length equals 16 residues. The CDR3 reads CASSLLKGQAYTEAFF. The CDR3 nucleotides read TGTGCCAGCAGCTTATTAAAAGGACAGGCTTACACTGAAGCTTTCTTT.

The chain carries TRBV19 and TRBJ1-5; TRBD1 might be the D (5 bases). Germline loops: CDR1 LNHDA, CDR2 SQIVND (reference sequence). The V end lost 2 bases, the J end lost 7 bases, and 12 bases lay between the germline ends. The CDR3 sequence is 14 residues long. Here the CDR3 DNA reads TGTGCCAGTAGTATAATCGGGGCTCGGCAGCCCCAGCATTTT. It yields the protein CASSIIGARQPQHF. Combining the CDR3 with reference TRBV19 and TRBJ1-5 gives the whole variable domain DGGITQSPKYLFRKEGQNVTLSCEQNLNHDAMYWYRQDPGQGLRLIYYSQIVNDFQKGDIAEGYSVSREKKESFPLTVTSAQKNPTAFYLCASSIIGARQPQHFGDGTRLSIL.

DNA of the CDR3: TGTGCCAGCAGTCCCCTGGGCGGCCGGATCCTTGTCGGGGAGCTGTTTTTT. Translation: CASSPLGGRILVGELFF. This sequence joins TRBV12-3 or TRBV12-4 and TRBJ2-2; D gene uncertain. V lost 5 bases, J lost 7 bases, and 23 bases lay in between. This CDR3 contains 17 residues.

The V call is TRBV2, the J call TRBJ2-1; 11 bases line up with TRBD2. J was trimmed by 7 bases and V by 9 bases; bases with no gene match: 20. The CDR3 extends over 18 amino acids. Germline loops: CDR1 SNHLY, CDR2 FYNNEI. The CDR3 is CASYGTSGGGLMGNEQFF. CDR3 sequence (DNA): TGTGCCAGTTATGGGACTAGCGGTGGAGGGCTTATGGGTAATGAGCAGTTCTTC.

CDR3 sequence (DNA): TGCGCCAGCAGCCCTCCCCGGGAGGGCCGAACAGATACGCAGTATTTT. As protein: CASSPPREGRTDTQYF. J is TRBJ2-3 and V is TRBV4-1; 8 bases map to TRBD2. V lost 4 bases to trimming and J lost 3 bases; unmatched junction nucleotides: 9. CDR1 and CDR2 (germline): MGHRA, YSYEKL. CDR3 length: 16 amino acids.

The chain uses TRBV27 and TRBJ1-1; D ambiguous. The CDR3 has 13 residues. The germline gives CDR1 MNHEY, CDR2 SMNVEV (reference sequence). V dropped 6 bases and J dropped 4 bases, with 12 bases sitting between them. In DNA, the CDR3 is TGTGCCAGCAGGTTCGTTGGGGTCACTGAAGCTTTCTTT. Its translation: CASRFVGVTEAFF.

This clonotype was seen a single time. V and J are TRBV7-9 and TRBJ2-7, with a weak D call TRBD2 (5 bases). The length of the CDR3 is 15 residues. Germline lookup yields CDR1 SEHNR and CDR2 FQNEAQ (reference sequence). V lost 2 bases, J lost 2 bases, and 13 bases lay in between. In DNA form, the CDR3 reads TGTGCCAGCAGCTTATGGGAGCGGTACCCCTACGAGCAGTACTTC. Translated, it gives CASSLWERYPYEQYF.

The chain combines TRBV7-3 with TRBJ2-7, with 9 nucleotides matching TRBD2. Germline-derived CDR1 and CDR2 are SGHTA and FQGTGA. The trim removed 5 bases at V and 6 bases at J, leaving 11 bases unmatched. The CDR3 contains 15 residues. The CDR3 region has the DNA TGTGCCAGCAGCGAGCTAATAGCGGGAGTGGCCGAGCAGTACTTC. Protein: CASSELIAGVAEQYF.

This CDR3 reads CASSQDLLAGETQYF. CDR3 DNA: TGTGCCAGCAGCCAAGATCTATTGGCGGGAGAGACCCAGTACTTC. The V gene is TRBV3-1, the J gene TRBJ2-5, with a tentative D call TRBD2 (5 bases). Germline V CDR1 and CDR2: LGHDT, YNNKEL (reference sequence). The CDR3 is made up of 15 amino acids. Trimming took 0 bases from V and 4 from J, leaving 12 bases between them.

V gene TRBV11-2 combines with J gene TRBJ2-7; D may be TRBD1 (5 bases). Trimming left V 1 base short and J 2 bases short, with 9 bases between. In germline, CDR1 is SGHAT, CDR2 FQNNGV. This CDR3 region has 14 residues. CDR3 in amino acids: CASSLAQGTYEQYF. CDR3 nucleotides: TGTGCCAGCAGCTTAGCTCAGGGTACCTACGAGCAGTACTTC.

The chain employs TRBV7-9 and TRBJ1-5, with D perhaps TRBD1 (5 bases). CDR3 length: 17 amino acids. Trimming removed 3 bases at V and 2 bases at J, with 17 bases between. Germline assignment: CDR1 SEHNR and CDR2 FQNEAQ (reference sequence). The CDR3 loop reads CASSFIEGWEGNQPQHF. The CDR3 DNA reads as TGTGCCAGCAGCTTCATAGAGGGGTGGGAAGGCAATCAGCCCCAGCATTTT.

The chain employs TRBV29-1 and TRBJ1-2; TRBD1 aligns across 9 bases. The CDR3 totals 16 residues. The V gene end was trimmed by 2 bases and the J gene end by 2 bases; junction bases not matched to a gene: 9. The germline gives CDR1 SQVTM, CDR2 ANQGSEA. The CDR3 spells CSVEHRGLGRNYGYTF. Here the CDR3 DNA reads TGCAGCGTTGAACACAGGGGGCTCGGTAGAAACTATGGCTACACCTTC.

The chain links TRBV7-9 to TRBJ2-7; 11 bases align to TRBD1. Germline CDR1 SEHNR, CDR2 FQNEAQ (reference sequence). After removal of 4 bases from V and 4 bases from J, the junction contained 6 bases not matched to a gene. This CDR3 comprises 15 residues. The CDR3 spells CASSSGTGGWYEQYF. The CDR3, as DNA: TGTGCCAGCAGCTCCGGGACAGGGGGGTGGTACGAGCAGTACTTC.

V usage is TRBV5-5 and J usage is TRBJ2-1; D may be TRBD2 (6 bases). V lost 4 bases, J lost 6 bases, and 23 bases lay in between. CDR3 length: 17 residues. Germline CDR1 and CDR2: SGHKS and YYEKEE (reference sequence). The CDR3 here is CASSSQGRLGGANEQFF. In DNA form, the CDR3 reads TGTGCCAGCAGCAGTCAGGGTAGACTAGGTGGGGCCAATGAGCAGTTCTTC.

This chain joins TRBV5-5 and TRBJ1-1; the match to TRBD1 covers 7 bases. V dropped 2 bases and J dropped 1; count of bases not matched to a gene: 5. Germline-derived CDR1 and CDR2 are SGHKS and YYEKEE (reference sequence). CDR3 length: 15 amino acids. The CDR3 DNA follows: TGTGCCAGCAGCTTTAGACAGGGATCGAACACTGAAGCTTTCTTT. Its protein is CASSFRQGSNTEAFF.

The CDR3 protein is CASSQKADWSNQPQHF. The CDR3 coding sequence is TGTGCCAGCAGCCAAAAAGCGGATTGGAGCAATCAGCCCCAGCATTTT. The chain couples TRBV4-2 to TRBJ1-5; D uncertain. Trimming shortened V by 2 bases and J by 1 base, and 12 bases separated the two germline ends. This CDR3 is 16 amino acids long. Germline CDR1 is LGHNA and CDR2 is YNFKEQ.

The gene calls are TRBV6-5 and TRBJ2-7, with D tentatively TRBD2 (6 bases). The V end was cut by 5 bases, the J end by 1 base, with 15 bases between. From germline, CDR1 is MNHEY and CDR2 SVGAGI. The CDR3 consists of 15 residues. CDR3 loop: CASSPFRGGSYEQYF. In DNA form, the CDR3 reads TGTGCCAGCAGTCCCTTTCGAGGAGGGTCCTACGAGCAGTACTTC.

For this clonotype: Germline is not matched at one junction end, which may reflect a read error. The genes are TRBV20-1 and TRBJ2-7, with D perhaps TRBD2 (6 bases). CDR1 and CDR2 (germline): DFQATT, SNEGSKA (reference sequence). CDR3 size: 15 residues. CDR3 protein: CSARDPSGSSHEQYF. Here the CDR3 DNA reads TGCAGTGCTAGAGACCCGAGCGGGTCCTCCCACGAGCAGTACTTC.

This clonotype was found once. The rearrangement links TRBV7-9 to TRBJ1-6; no clear D. The CDR3 contains 16 residues. The V end lost 0 bases, the J end lost 7 bases, and 13 bases lay between the germline ends. Germline CDR1 SEHNR, CDR2 FQNEAQ (reference sequence). Here the CDR3 reads CASSLAQAGINSPLHF. In DNA form, the CDR3 reads TGTGCCAGCAGCTTAGCCCAAGCAGGTATCAATTCACCCCTCCACTTT.

This clonotype came up a few times. In DNA form, the CDR3 reads TGTGCCAGCAGCTACGGTACCCCTGAAGCTTTCTTT. As protein: CASSYGTPEAFF. V and J are TRBV5-6 and TRBJ1-1; D gene ambiguous. Germline CDR1 and CDR2: SGHDT and YYEEEE. The germline V and J ends were trimmed by 3 bases and 6 bases, with 9 bases remaining between them. The CDR3 loop spans 12 amino acids.

The V and J genes are TRBV5-4 and TRBJ2-1, with 14 bases matching TRBD2. The V and J ends lost 2 bases and 1 base, in that order; junction bases with no gene match: 8. Germline V gene lookup returns CDR1 SGHNT and CDR2 YYREEE (reference sequence). The CDR3 contains 19 residues. The CDR3 DNA is TGTGCCAGCAGCTTACCGGGACTAGCGGGAGTGGGTTCCTACAATGAGCAGTTCTTC. It encodes CASSLPGLAGVGSYNEQFF.

J is TRBJ1-5 and V is TRBV19; D is unresolved. The ends were cut back, 1 base at V and 2 bases at J, with 9 bases in the middle. Germline V gene data show CDR1 as LNHDA and CDR2 as SQIVND (reference sequence). The CDR3 spans 15 residues. The CDR3 sequence: CASSIAIQRNQPQHF. The CDR3 DNA is TGTGCCAGTAGTATAGCGATTCAACGCAATCAGCCCCAGCATTTT.

The chain uses TRBV6-5 and TRBJ1-1; no definite D call. This CDR3 region has 19 residues. Trimming pared 0 bases from V and 4 bases from J, leaving 24 bases between. Germline lookup yields CDR1 MNHEY and CDR2 SVGAGI. The CDR3 protein is CASSYSIFPELRLSTEAFF. CDR3 coding DNA: TGTGCCAGCAGTTACTCGATTTTTCCTGAGCTCAGGCTTAGCACTGAAGCTTTCTTT.

The rearrangement uses TRBV18 and TRBJ2-5; no clear D. The germline gives CDR1 KGHSH, CDR2 LQKENI. Trimming took off 2 bases at V and 2 bases at J, with 9 bases between the two ends. The CDR3 runs 14 residues. For the CDR3, the DNA is TGTGCCAGCTCACCATACAAACTACAAGAGACCCAGTACTTC. This translates into CASSPYKLQETQYF. The full variable domain, with the rest looked up from reference TRBV18 and TRBJ2-5, is NAGVMQNPRHLVRRRGQEARLRCSPMKGHSHVYWYRQLPEEGLKFMVYLQKENIIDESGMPKERFSAEFPKEGPSILRIQQVVRGDSAAYFCASSPYKLQETQYFGPGTRLLVL.

The V gene is TRBV20-1, the J gene TRBJ1-2; a possible D gene is TRBD1 (6 bases). The CDR3 spans 15 residues. Germline V gene data show CDR1 as DFQATT and CDR2 as SNEGSKA (reference sequence). V lost 0 bases to trimming and J lost 3 bases, with 14 bases between them. CDR3 DNA: TGCAGTGCTAGAGATCCCCGGGGGCTCCACTATGGCTACACCTTC. This encodes CSARDPRGLHYGYTF.

The CDR3, as DNA: TGTGCCAGCAGCTTAGCTCGCGGGGGCAAGTACTTC. Encoded protein: CASSLARGGKYF. The chain is built from TRBV7-9 and TRBJ2-7; tentative D call: TRBD2 (7 bases). The germline V gene has CDR1 SEHNR and CDR2 FQNEAQ (reference sequence). The CDR3 length is 12 residues. V was trimmed by 0 bases and J by 11 bases, leaving 11 bases between them.

The chain joins TRBV27 to TRBJ1-2; TRBD1 is a possible D gene (6 bases). The CDR3 has 11 residues. Germline CDR1 MNHEY, CDR2 SMNVEV (reference sequence). The V and J ends lost 5 bases and 8 bases respectively, with 9 bases between them. The CDR3 region has the DNA TGTGCCAGCAGTGCAGGGGAAGGCTACACCTTC. Its translation: CASSAGEGYTF.